Presented here are 2 T cell receptor beta chains from one specimen sequenced in a study of control samples from healthy donors and cancer patients. TCRdb's copy holds only in-frame clones and misses some; the assay was immunoSEQ multiplex PCR. This sample yields 120,000 to 150,000 clones, of which 75% to 95% are seen a single time; more than 3% belongs to the top ten. Material: blood. All receptors come from a young man in good health.

This chain connects TRBV12-5 to TRBJ1-1; the D gene is possibly TRBD1 (5 bases). The CDR3 spans 13 residues. Germline V CDR1 and CDR2: LGHNT, FRNRAP. Deletions cut 4 bases from V and 4 bases from J, with 10 bases between. Written as DNA, the CDR3 is TGTGCTAGTGGTTATATGGGGCCCACTGAAGCTTTCTTT. This gives the protein CASGYMGPTEAFF.

V gene TRBV3-1 (or the pseudogene TRBV3-2) combines with J gene TRBJ1-3; D is ambiguous. The germline CDR1 and CDR2 sequences are LGHDT and YNNKEL (reference sequence). CDR3 length: 16 amino acids. The ends were cut back, 4 bases at V and 0 bases at J, with 13 bases in the middle. The CDR3 DNA is TGTGCCAGCAGCCCAAGGGCCGGGAGCTCTGGAAACACCATATATTTT. This sequence encodes CASSPRAGSSGNTIYF.